Following are 17 T cell receptor beta chains from one sample sequenced in a study of T-cell reconstitution after alpha-beta-depleted transplantation in children. Unique molecular identifiers were used in preparing the TCRbeta library. TCRdb reanalysed the PCR reads using MiXCR and keeps one entry per CDR3 protein. The data hold just over 950,000 distinct CDR3 sequences, with about 29% observed a single time. The sample consisted of PBMCs, mostly from graft donor cells, taken 360 days after TCRalphabeta/CD19-depleted stem cell transplant. These receptors were collected from a boy in the first two years of life who had a stem cell transplant for SCID, so the T cells may come from the graft donor.

This clonotype was found many times. CDR3 protein: CSVDGLYNEQFF. Written as DNA, the CDR3 is TGCAGCGTTGACGGACTCTACAATGAGCAGTTCTTC. The chain combines TRBV29-1 with TRBJ2-1; a weak D match, TRBD2 (5 bases). The CDR3 is made up of 12 amino acids. Trimming removed 3 bases from V and 3 bases from J, with 6 bases in between. Looked up from germline, CDR1 is SQVTM and CDR2 is ANQGSEA.

There are a few counts of this clonotype. V gene TRBV7-9 combines with J gene TRBJ1-1; TRBD1 aligns across 7 bases. Per germline, CDR1 SEHNR and CDR2 FQNEAQ (reference sequence). V was clipped by 1 base and J by 1 base; unmatched bases: 6. CDR3 length equals 16 residues. CDR3 loop: CASSLGAGTANTEAFF. In DNA, the CDR3 is TGTGCCAGCAGCTTAGGGGCCGGGACAGCGAACACTGAAGCTTTCTTT.

The chain carries TRBV7-2 and TRBJ1-5; 9 nucleotides align to TRBD1. Germline V gene data show CDR1 as SGHTA and CDR2 as FQGNSA. The CDR3 is 16 residues long. Trimming removed 5 bases from V and 7 bases from J; junction bases left unmatched: 12. CDR3 nucleotide sequence: TGTGCCAGCAGCCCAGGGCCGGGACAGGGTGGGCAGCCCCAGCATTTT. Translating gives CASSPGPGQGGQPQHF.

V usage is TRBV28 and J usage is TRBJ2-3; D not certain. Trimming removed 3 bases at V and 2 bases at J, with 9 bases between. Germline loops: CDR1 MDHEN, CDR2 SYDVKM. The CDR3 contains 14 residues. DNA of the CDR3: TGTGCCAGCAGTTTCCTCGAGACCACAGATACGCAGTATTTT. It is translated as CASSFLETTDTQYF.

This clonotype has a handful of counts. This chain joins TRBV12-3 or TRBV12-4 and TRBJ2-7, with D tentatively TRBD1 (6 bases). The V end lost 3 bases, the J end lost 1 base, and 13 bases lay between the germline ends. The CDR3 totals 15 residues. The CDR3 nucleotides are TGTGCCAGCAGTTTTACAGGGAGTAGATCCTACGAGCAGTACTTC. Amino acids: CASSFTGSRSYEQYF.

The genes are TRBV18 and TRBJ2-1, with a weak D call TRBD2 (6 bases). Germline V gene data show CDR1 as KGHSH and CDR2 as LQKENI. Trimming left V 3 bases short and J 12 bases short, with 15 bases between. This CDR3 spans 13 amino acids. This CDR3 is CASSPLRGWGQFF. Here the CDR3 DNA reads TGTGCCAGCTCACCTCTCCGGGGGTGGGGGCAGTTCTTC.

Details on this clonotype: One end of the junction does not line up with germline, which may come from a read error. V is TRBV2 and J is TRBJ1-1; 7 bases align to TRBD1. CDR1 and CDR2 (germline): SNHLY, FYNNEI. The CDR3 covers 14 residues. CDR3 residues: CASREGQVNTEAFF. CDR3 nucleotide sequence: TGTGCCAGCAGGGAAGGACAGGTGAACACTGAAGCTTTCTTT.

This chain links TRBV10-3 with TRBJ2-1; 11 bases line up with TRBD2. The J segment lost 8 bases and the V segment lost 10 bases, leaving 7 bases of the junction unmatched. CDR1 ENHRY and CDR2 SYGVKD come from the germline V gene. This CDR3 region has 13 residues. Here the CDR3 reads CATRLAGRDEQFF. The CDR3 nucleotides read TGTGCCACCCGACTAGCGGGGAGGGATGAGCAGTTCTTC.

The chain combines TRBV7-3 with TRBJ2-3, with D tentatively TRBD2 (6 bases). In germline, CDR1 is SGHTA, CDR2 FQGTGA. Deletions cut 5 bases from V and 3 bases from J, with 15 bases between. CDR3 length equals 15 residues. The CDR3 sequence is CASSLMGLRTDTQYF. The CDR3 DNA reads as TGTGCCAGCAGCCTGATGGGACTCCGGACAGATACGCAGTATTTT.

The chain is built from TRBV12-3 or TRBV12-4 and TRBJ2-2, with D hard to call. V was shortened by 2 bases and J by 0 bases, with 7 bases between the two germline ends. CDR3 size: 15 residues. The CDR3, as DNA: TGTGCCAGCAGTTTACACATACCGAACACCGGGGAGCTGTTTTTT. This gives the protein CASSLHIPNTGELFF.

The chain links TRBV5-6 to TRBJ1-1; D is uncertain. The V gene lost 3 bases and the J gene lost 4 bases, with 10 bases spanning the gap. The V gene's germline CDR1 is SGHDT and CDR2 YYEEEE. This CDR3 is 13 amino acids long. CDR3 nucleotide sequence: TGTGCCAGCAGCTCGTACAGCGCCACTGAAGCTTTCTTT. This sequence encodes CASSSYSATEAFF.

The chain links TRBV10-3 to TRBJ2-1; 11 nucleotides match TRBD2. Germline assignment: CDR1 ENHRY and CDR2 SYGVKD. J was trimmed by 4 bases and V by 0 bases; bases with no gene match: 5. The length of the CDR3 is 17 residues. CDR3 coding DNA: TGTGCCATCAGTGAGTCCAAGGGGACTAGCGGTTACAATGAGCAGTTCTTC. This sequence encodes CAISESKGTSGYNEQFF.

The chain recombines TRBV4-3 with TRBJ2-7; D remains ambiguous. The CDR3 extends over 14 amino acids. V was pared by 1 base and J by 3 bases, with 10 bases between. Germline CDR1 LGHNA, CDR2 YSLEER. The CDR3 coding sequence is TGCGCCAGCAGCCAAGCCCCCTCGTACTACGAGCAGTACTTC. Translated, it gives CASSQAPSYYEQYF.

The V call is TRBV4-1, the J call TRBJ2-1, with 10 positions matching TRBD2. With 5 bases clipped from V and 1 base from J, the junction kept 5 bases outside the gene matches. Germline CDR1 and CDR2: MGHRA and YSYEKL. The CDR3 consists of 16 residues. The CDR3 loop reads CASSTLAGASYNEQFF. The CDR3, as DNA: TGCGCCAGCAGCACCCTAGCGGGGGCGTCCTACAATGAGCAGTTCTTC.

J is TRBJ1-1 and V is TRBV12-3 or TRBV12-4; 9 nucleotides match TRBD1. The length of the CDR3 is 14 residues. With 3 bases clipped from V and 6 bases from J, the junction kept 5 bases outside the gene matches. The CDR3 region has the DNA TGTGCCAGCAGTTTCCTCTGGACAGGGGCTGAAGCTTTCTTT. Residues: CASSFLWTGAEAFF.

This clonotype has only a few counts. The rearrangement joins TRBV10-2 to TRBJ1-6; a possible D gene is TRBD1 (5 bases). Germline V gene lookup returns CDR1 WSHSY and CDR2 SAAADI. This CDR3 spans 15 amino acids. The ends were cut back, 7 bases at V and 5 bases at J, with 15 bases in the middle. The CDR3 sequence is CASTGPGGDNSPLHF. The CDR3 coding sequence is TGCGCCAGCACCGGACCCGGAGGGGATAATTCACCCCTCCACTTT.

J is TRBJ2-5 and V is TRBV10-2, with D possibly TRBD2 on 5 matching bases. The CDR3 is 14 residues long. Trimming took 7 bases from V and 3 from J, leaving 15 bases between them. Looked up from germline, CDR1 is WSHSY and CDR2 is SAAADI. The DNA for the CDR3 is TGCGCCAGCAAGAGCTCCTTAGCGAAAGAGACCCAGTACTTC. It translates to CASKSSLAKETQYF.